This T cell receptor (beta chain) was identified in a study of blood T cell repertoires in COVID-19. Study summary: Whether acute or convalescent, the COVID-19 samples came from the United States, Italy and Spain.

The method was immunoSEQ multiplex PCR; TCRdb's version includes in-frame clones alone and lacks a portion of them. The sample carries a few hundred thousand clones, 70% to 90% recorded once. A PCR-confirmed or clinician-diagnosed COVID-19 case had contacted exposed participants within 2 weeks of entry. This clone was seen only once. The germline V and J ends were trimmed by 6 bases and 11 bases, with 14 bases remaining between them. CDR1 SGHNT and CDR2 YYREEE come from the germline V gene (reference sequence). This CDR3 has 11 residues. The sample comprised PBMCs or T cells enriched from blood (not recorded which). This chain uses TRBV5-4 with TRBJ1-1, with no clear D. The clonotype originates from a woman aged 45-65 years who had been exposed to COVID-19. The CDR3 region is CASIIRGKAFF. For the CDR3, the DNA is TGTGCCAGCATCATCAGAGGTAAGGCTTTCTTT.